This TCR beta chain stems from a study of cytomegalovirus exposure and HLA in healthy donors. Findings of the study overall: Donors belonging to an Asian-associated ancestry cluster reportedly showed fewer N-insertions in productive TCRs than the approximately 690-donor mean, according to what a later analysis found.

Germline loops: CDR1 SQVTM, CDR2 ANQGSEA. The junction had 6 bases not matched to a gene; V was cut back by 6 bases and J by 1 base. This CDR3 has 16 amino acids. This PCR relied on a set of 60 Vbeta primers and 13 Jbeta primers. The table came from immunoSEQ multiplex PCR; TCRdb's copy has only in-frame clones and leaves some out. The sample includes approximately 120,000 clones, roughly four fifths seen only once; the top ten take over 3%. A remark on this clone: Antigen specificity is unknown.

The chain links TRBV29-1 to TRBJ2-6, with TRBD1 matching over 10 bases. This clonotype was obtained from a middle-aged woman in good health and CMV-seropositive. Sample: PBMCs. DNA for the CDR3: TGCAGCGTCGGACAGGGGGAGATATCTGGGGCCAACGTCCTGACTTTC. Translated, it gives CSVGQGEISGANVLTF.